These T cell receptor beta chains were read from a single sample in a study of patients and donors after allogeneic stem cell transplantation. A single record per CDR3 protein comes from TCRdb applying MiXCR to the RT-PCR reads. This sample yields approximately 38,000 distinct CDR3 sequences, of which 25% to 35% are seen a single time; around 72% belongs to the top ten. The sequenced sample was blood, either unsorted or a sorted T cell fraction (not recorded which). The receptors stem from a human donor who was either an allogeneic HSCT recipient or a stem cell or donor lymphocyte infusion donor (not recorded which). It is not recorded whose cells these are; they may come from a transplant donor. The CDR3 runs from the conserved cysteine through the conserved F or W. The D gene is left open where the match is weak. Some rows have no size entry. The others give once, few or many, or a class for an expanded clone.

abundance,j_gene,v_gene,len,d_gene,CDR3nt,CDR3aa
-,TRBJ1-2,TRBV4-1,16,TRBD1,TGCGCCAGCAGCCAGCTTGGACAGGGGGTCAGCTATGGCTACACCTTC,CASSQLGQGVSYGYTF
-,TRBJ1-3,TRBV5-1,15,-,TGCGCCAGCAGCTTGGACGGGAGCTCTGGAAACACCATATATTTT,CASSLDGSSGNTIYF
-,TRBJ1-4,TRBV12-3/TRBV12-4,14,-,TGTGCCAGCACCCTCAGGAGGACTAATGAAAAACTGTTTTTT,CASTLRRTNEKLFF
-,TRBJ2-2,TRBV5-1,15,TRBD2,TGCGCCAGCAGCTTGACTAGCGGGAGTACCGGGGAGCTGTTTTTT,CASSLTSGSTGELFF
few,TRBJ2-6,TRBV7-3,15,-,TGTGCCAGCAGCTTAAGGCGTACTGGGGCCAACGTCCTGACTTTC,CASSLRRTGANVLTF
few,TRBJ2-3,TRBV29-1,14,-,TGCAGCGTTGATCCACAGGTGGCTACAGATACGCAGTATTTT,CSVDPQVATDTQYF
few,TRBJ2-1,TRBV13,15,-,TGTGCCAGCAGCCCGGGGCAGAGCTCCTACAATGAGCAGTTCTTC,CASSPGQSSYNEQFF
many,TRBJ1-6,TRBV6-5,15,TRBD1,TGTGCCAGCAGCTCAGGACAGGGGTATAATTCACCCCTCCACTTT,CASSSGQGYNSPLHF
once,TRBJ2-1,TRBV5-1,15,TRBD2,TGCGCCAGCAGCTTGGCCCGAGCGGGAATCCATGAGCAGTTCTTC,CASSLARAGIHEQFF
-,TRBJ2-1,TRBV7-7,15,-,TGTGCTAGCAGCTTAAACAGGATCGCTTACAATGAGCAGTTCTTC,CASSLNRIAYNEQFF
-,TRBJ2-3,TRBV28,15,TRBD1,TGTGCCAGCGACAGGGGGGGGATCCCGCTTCTCGCGCAGTATTTT,CASDRGGIPLLAQYF
few,TRBJ2-1,TRBV20-1,15,TRBD2,TGCAGTGCTTTCCTTAGCGGGAGACCCTACAATGAGCAGTTCTTC,CSAFLSGRPYNEQFF
few,TRBJ1-1,TRBV14,15,-,TGTGCCAGCAGCCAGGGGGGTAAAAGGACCACTGAAGCTTTCTTT,CASSQGGKRTTEAFF
-,TRBJ2-1,TRBV5-6,14,TRBD2,TGTGCCAGCAGCTACGGACTAGCAAGTAATGAGCAGTTCTTC,CASSYGLASNEQFF